The 32 T cell receptor beta chains below come from one sample, sequenced in a study of CD8+ T cells in alopecia areata. Described treatment: oral pan-JAK inhibitor, 5-10 mg twice daily. Extracted RNA was reverse transcribed, and the resulting cDNA served as sequencing template. Here immunoSEQ multiplex PCR was the method, and the copy in TCRdb shows in-frame clones only, minus some. This table holds 130,000 or so clones, approximately 90% found once. Sequencing used CD8+ T cells sorted from blood, obtained at week 4, from a patient treated with tofacitinib. The source of these receptors is a human donor with alopecia areata.

CDR3 DNA sequence: TGCAGCGTTGTAGGGGGGAGCACAGATACGCAGTATTTT. This codes for CSVVGGSTDTQYF. The V gene is TRBV29-1, the J gene TRBJ2-3; D possibly matches TRBD1 or TRBD2 (6 bases each). The CDR3 contains 13 residues. V dropped 4 bases and J dropped 0 bases, with 8 bases sitting between them. CDR1 SQVTM and CDR2 ANQGSEA come from the germline V gene.

V usage is TRBV7-6 and J usage is TRBJ2-7, with D unclear. Germline V lookup: CDR1 SGHVS, CDR2 FNYEAQ. V was cut by 1 base and J by 1 base, with 11 bases left in between. The CDR3 has 15 amino acids. As DNA, the CDR3 is TGTGCCAGCAGCTTAGGTCTGGGCTCGTCCTACGAGCAGTACTTC. This encodes CASSLGLGSSYEQYF.

The chain is built from TRBV5-4 and TRBJ2-7, with TRBD1 matching 10 bases. Germline CDR1 SGHNT, CDR2 YYREEE (reference sequence). The CDR3 is 14 amino acids. J lost 2 bases, V lost 2 bases, and 1 base had no gene match. The CDR3 loop is CASSFGTGAYEQYF. In DNA form, the CDR3 reads TGTGCCAGCAGCTTCGGGACAGGGGCCTACGAGCAGTACTTC.

The chain carries TRBV9 and TRBJ2-7, with 10 bases aligning to TRBD2. CDR1 and CDR2 (germline): SGDLS, YYNGEE. V lost 0 bases, J lost 3 bases, and 6 bases stayed unmatched. The CDR3 loop spans 16 amino acids. The CDR3 reads CASSVAASGSYYEQYF. DNA for the CDR3: TGTGCCAGCAGCGTAGCGGCTAGCGGGAGCTACTACGAGCAGTACTTC. Full variable domain (remainder filled in from reference TRBV9 and TRBJ2-7): DSGVTQTPKHLITATGQRVTLRCSPRSGDLSVYWYQQSLDQGLQFLIQYYNGEERAKGNILERFSAQQFPDLHSELNLSSLELGDSALYFCASSVAASGSYYEQYFGPGTRLTVT.

This rearrangement joins TRBV29-1 to TRBJ1-2, with 10 bases matching TRBD1. Trimming took 7 bases from V and 4 from J; bases not matched to a gene: 6. CDR1 is SQVTM and CDR2 is ANQGSEA in the germline V gene. This CDR3 has 13 amino acids. Written as DNA, the CDR3 is TGCAGCGGAAAGACAGGGGGCGCCTATGGCTACACCTTC. Its translation: CSGKTGGAYGYTF.

The J gene is TRBJ1-1, the V gene TRBV19; D might be TRBD1 (5 bases). The CDR3 consists of 14 residues. CDR1 and CDR2 (germline): LNHDA, SQIVND (reference sequence). The germline V and J ends were trimmed by 5 bases and 7 bases, with 17 bases remaining between them. The CDR3 spells CASSPPGPGFEAFF. In nucleotides, the CDR3 is TGTGCCAGTAGTCCTCCGGGACCGGGCTTTGAAGCTTTCTTT.

The chain employs TRBV10-3 and TRBJ2-5; D remains unclear. This CDR3 has 11 residues. Trimming took off 6 bases at V and 5 bases at J, with 7 bases between the two ends. Per the germline V gene, CDR1 is ENHRY and CDR2 is SYGVKD. CDR3 protein: CAISLGETQYF. CDR3 nucleotide sequence: TGTGCCATCAGCCTAGGGGAGACCCAGTACTTC.

The chain is built from TRBV27 and TRBJ1-2; the D gene is possibly TRBD1 (6 bases). V lost 7 bases and J lost 6, with 18 bases in between. This CDR3 comprises 14 residues. Looked up from germline, CDR1 is MNHEY and CDR2 is SMNVEV (reference sequence). CDR3 region: CASTGLTGRDGYTF. In DNA, the CDR3 is TGTGCCAGCACCGGACTAACAGGGAGGGATGGCTACACCTTC.

The genes are TRBV25-1 and TRBJ2-7, with no clear D. This CDR3 is built from 13 residues. The ends were cut back, 4 bases at V and 6 bases at J, with 13 bases in the middle. CDR1 and CDR2 (germline): MGHDK, SYGVNS. CDR3 nucleotide sequence: TGTGCCAGCAGTGTCCACCCGGCGCGCGAGCAGTACTTC. This gives the protein CASSVHPAREQYF.

The chain links TRBV6-5 to TRBJ2-1; D call uncertain. Germline CDR1 is MNHEY and CDR2 is SVGAGI. The CDR3 covers 13 residues. Deletions cut 8 bases from V and 2 bases from J, with 10 bases between. The CDR3 nucleotides read TGTGCCAGCTTGGATCCTACCTACAATGAGCAGTTCTTC. Amino acids: CASLDPTYNEQFF.

This clone is a singleton in its sample. The rearrangement joins TRBV27 to TRBJ2-3, with D unresolved. Per germline, CDR1 MNHEY and CDR2 SMNVEV (reference sequence). V dropped 8 bases and J dropped 2 bases, with 8 bases sitting between them. The CDR3 extends over 12 amino acids. In DNA form, the CDR3 reads TGTGCCAGCGGAACAGCCACAGATACGCAGTATTTT. The encoded protein is CASGTATDTQYF.

The J gene is TRBJ2-1, the V gene TRBV27, with D perhaps TRBD1 or TRBD2 (6 bases each). V was pared by 3 bases and J by 2 bases, with 14 bases between. CDR1 and CDR2 from the germline V gene are MNHEY and SMNVEV (reference sequence). This CDR3 has 16 residues. CDR3 in amino acids: CASSFSVGGAYNEQFF. In DNA, the CDR3 is TGTGCCAGCAGTTTTTCTGTCGGGGGCGCCTACAATGAGCAGTTCTTC.

This chain joins TRBV9 and TRBJ2-3, with D maybe TRBD1 (6 bases). Deletions cut 3 bases from V and 2 bases from J, with 13 bases between. The CDR3 runs 15 residues. Germline V gives CDR1 SGDLS, CDR2 YYNGEE. CDR3 nucleotides: TGTGCCAGCAGCGCATCGACAGGATTCACAGATACGCAGTATTTT. This gives the protein CASSASTGFTDTQYF.

The chain links TRBV4-1 to TRBJ1-5, with 7 positions matching TRBD1. Unmatched junction bases numbered 3, after V lost 4 bases and J lost 3 bases. Germline CDR1 is MGHRA and CDR2 is YSYEKL. This CDR3 region has 14 residues. This chain's CDR3 is CASSRDRYNQPQHF. CDR3 sequence (DNA): TGCGCCAGCAGCCGGGACAGATACAATCAGCCCCAGCATTTT.

The sample holds a few counts of this clone. J is TRBJ1-2 and V is TRBV12-5, with D tentatively TRBD1 (6 bases). The V end lost 1 base, the J end lost 5 bases, and 17 bases lay between the germline ends. The CDR3 has 16 residues. Germline V CDR1 and CDR2: LGHNT, FRNRAP. This CDR3 is CASGLGTEVGAYGYTF. CDR3 DNA: TGTGCTAGTGGTTTGGGGACAGAGGTAGGAGCGTATGGCTACACCTTC. The variable domain in full, completed from reference TRBV12-5 and TRBJ1-2, reads DARVTQTPRHKVTEMGQEVTMRCQPILGHNTVFWYRQTMMQGLELLAYFRNRAPLDDSGMPKDRFSAEMPDATLATLKIQPSEPRDSAVYFCASGLGTEVGAYGYTFGSGTRLTVV.

V usage is TRBV7-6 and J usage is TRBJ2-5, with D perhaps given as TRBD1 or TRBD2 (6 bases each). CDR1 and CDR2 from the germline V gene are SGHVS and FNYEAQ. This CDR3 has 15 amino acids. The ends were cut back, 3 bases at V and 3 bases at J, with 14 bases in the middle. DNA for the CDR3: TGTGCCAGCAGCTTCGGGGGCGGACCTGAAGAGACCCAGTACTTC. It translates to CASSFGGGPEETQYF.

The rearrangement links TRBV6-1 to TRBJ2-5, with 12 positions matching TRBD2. The germline V gene encodes CDR1 MNHNS and CDR2 SASEGT. The V gene end was trimmed by 7 bases and the J gene end by 4 bases; junction bases not matched to a gene: 4. The CDR3 is 14 amino acids. The CDR3 loop reads CASKTSGRGETQYF. The CDR3 DNA reads as TGTGCCAGCAAGACTAGCGGGAGAGGAGAGACCCAGTACTTC.

The V gene is TRBV18, the J gene TRBJ2-1, with a weak D call TRBD2 (7 bases). Germline CDR1 and CDR2: KGHSH and LQKENI. Trimming left V 0 bases short and J 9 bases short, with 12 bases between. This CDR3 spans 14 amino acids. Here the CDR3 DNA reads TGTGCCAGCTCACCACCGCCAGGGGAGGGTGAGCAGTTCTTC. Translation: CASSPPPGEGEQFF.

Comments on this clone: Within the sample, other DNA sequences also encode this same CDR3. The J gene is TRBJ2-7, the V gene TRBV5-6, with D unresolved. The V gene's germline CDR1 is SGHDT and CDR2 YYEEEE. Between the trimmed V and J ends, which lost 0 bases and 0 bases, there was a span of 7 bases. The CDR3 totals 14 residues. The CDR3 reads CASSLGGSSYEQYF. The CDR3, as DNA: TGTGCCAGCAGCTTGGGAGGAAGCTCCTACGAGCAGTACTTC.

The J gene is TRBJ2-7, the V gene TRBV15; D perhaps matches TRBD2 (5 bases). Germline V lookup: CDR1 LNHNV, CDR2 YYDKDF (reference sequence). The CDR3 is made up of 14 amino acids. Trimming stripped 4 bases from V and 0 bases from J, with 10 bases between. The CDR3 region has the DNA TGTGCCACCAGCATGGGGAGTACCTCCTACGAGCAGTACTTC. This codes for CATSMGSTSYEQYF.

The J gene is TRBJ2-5, the V gene TRBV5-1, with D unresolved. V gave up 2 bases and J gave up 5 bases, with 4 bases separating them. CDR1 is SGHRS and CDR2 is YFSETQ in the germline V gene. This CDR3 comprises 11 residues. The chain's CDR3 is CASSFRETQYF. CDR3 bases: TGCGCCAGCAGCTTCAGGGAGACCCAGTACTTC.

The V gene is TRBV27, the J gene TRBJ2-5; 13 nucleotides align to TRBD2. Unmatched junction bases numbered 10, after V lost 2 bases and J lost 4 bases. Germline CDR1 is MNHEY and CDR2 is SMNVEV (reference sequence). The CDR3 length is 18 residues. CDR3 loop: CASSLKDRGLAGRETQYF. DNA of the CDR3: TGTGCCAGCAGTTTAAAGGACAGGGGACTAGCGGGAAGAGAGACCCAGTACTTC.

This rearrangement joins TRBV10-2 to TRBJ1-5; D might be TRBD1 (5 bases). The germline V and J ends were trimmed by 2 bases and 0 bases, with 11 bases remaining between them. This CDR3 is 16 amino acids long. Germline-derived CDR1 and CDR2 are WSHSY and SAAADI. CDR3 in DNA: TGCGCCAGCAGTGAGGCAGGGATCCCTAGCAATCAGCCCCAGCATTTT. It encodes CASSEAGIPSNQPQHF.

Regarding this clone: In the same sample, other DNA sequences code for this CDR3. The chain links TRBV5-1 to TRBJ2-3; D unresolved. This CDR3 has 14 amino acids. V lost 0 bases and J lost 3, with 8 bases in between. Germline V gives CDR1 SGHRS, CDR2 YFSETQ. The CDR3 here is CASSLAVGTDTQYF. The CDR3 DNA reads TGCGCCAGCAGCTTGGCCGTAGGGACAGATACGCAGTATTTT. The whole variable domain, remainder taken from reference TRBV5-1 and TRBJ2-3, is KAGVTQTPRYLIKTRGQQVTLSCSPISGHRSVSWYQQTPGQGLQFLFEYFSETQRNKGNFPGRFSGRQFSNSRSEMNVSTLELGDSALYLCASSLAVGTDTQYFGPGTRLTVL.

This clone was counted once. The V and J genes are TRBV6-5 and TRBJ2-7, with 7 bases aligning to TRBD2. The CDR3 covers 14 residues. With V trimmed by 2 bases and J by 3 bases, 4 bases remained unmatched. Looked up from germline, CDR1 is MNHEY and CDR2 is SVGAGI. CDR3 sequence reads: CASSYAPGGYEQYF. For the CDR3, the DNA is TGTGCCAGCAGTTACGCCCCGGGAGGCTACGAGCAGTACTTC.

The chain uses TRBV7-2 and TRBJ2-5; 9 nucleotides match TRBD2. Germline loops: CDR1 SGHTA, CDR2 FQGNSA. This CDR3 is 16 amino acids long. Losses at the gene ends were 3 bases for V and 5 bases for J; bases not matched to a gene: 10. CDR3 sequence reads: CASSFLEREDHETQYF. The CDR3 coding sequence is TGTGCCAGCAGCTTCCTCGAGCGGGAGGATCATGAGACCCAGTACTTC.

The rearrangement uses TRBV5-1 and TRBJ2-7, with D tentatively TRBD1 (6 bases). This CDR3 has 14 residues. Trimming shortened V by 3 bases and J by 4 bases, and 14 bases separated the two germline ends. Per the germline V gene, CDR1 is SGHRS and CDR2 is YFSETQ. The DNA of the CDR3 is TGCGCCAGCAGCTCCAGGGGTATTCCGTACGAGCAGTACTTC. It translates to CASSSRGIPYEQYF.

The chain employs TRBV5-1 and TRBJ2-3, with 7 positions matching TRBD2. The V gene end was trimmed by 3 bases and the J gene end by 6 bases; junction bases not matched to a gene: 4. The CDR3 has 13 residues. The germline V gene encodes CDR1 SGHRS and CDR2 YFSETQ. The CDR3 DNA sequence: TGCGCCAGCAGCTATCGGGGAGGGGATACGCAGTATTTT. The encoded protein is CASSYRGGDTQYF.

Here the CDR3 reads CASSQEGSPYEQYF. As DNA, the CDR3 is TGCGCCAGCAGCCAAGAAGGGAGCCCCTACGAGCAGTACTTC. The gene calls are TRBV4-1 and TRBJ2-7, with a weak D call TRBD2 (5 bases). The CDR3 is 14 residues long. In germline, CDR1 is MGHRA, CDR2 YSYEKL. Trimming took off 0 bases at V and 2 bases at J, with 8 bases between the two ends.

The chain recombines TRBV6-5 with TRBJ2-7; D remains ambiguous. The CDR3 has 13 amino acids. Germline V CDR1 and CDR2: MNHEY, SVGAGI. Trimming removed 2 bases at V and 3 bases at J, with 8 bases between. The CDR3 nucleotides are TGTGCCAGCAGTTACGGCGACGGCTACGAGCAGTACTTC. Translation gives CASSYGDGYEQYF.

The rearrangement links TRBV29-1 to TRBJ2-3; perhaps TRBD1 as D (6 bases). CDR1 and CDR2 from the germline V gene are SQVTM and ANQGSEA. The CDR3 sequence is 12 residues long. Between the trimmed V and J ends, which lost 3 bases and 3 bases, there was a span of 7 bases. CDR3 sequence reads: CSVDTGTDTQYF. The CDR3 DNA follows: TGCAGCGTTGATACAGGGACAGATACGCAGTATTTT.

The genes are TRBV19 and TRBJ1-4; no reliable D call. CDR1 and CDR2 (germline): LNHDA, SQIVND (reference sequence). The CDR3 length is 13 residues. Trimming cost V 5 bases and J 6 bases, with 10 bases left between them. The CDR3 reads CASSPRGDEKLFF. The CDR3 DNA sequence: TGTGCCAGTAGTCCCCGTGGGGATGAAAAACTGTTTTTT.